These 12 T cell receptor beta chains originate from one sample sequenced in a study of T cell responses to AZD1222 COVID-19 vaccine. The data were produced by immunoSEQ multiplex PCR, yet TCRdb's version contains in-frame clones alone and is incomplete. The sample lists 90,000 to 120,000 clones; 70% to 90% were seen once. This material consisted of peripheral blood, taken 28 days after the second AZD1222 dose. The receptors originated from an adult who received the AZD1222 COVID-19 vaccine.

In its sample, this clone was seen once. This sequence joins TRBV7-9 and TRBJ1-3, with D uncertain. This CDR3 is 16 amino acids long. Trimming stripped 1 base from V and 0 bases from J, with 10 bases between. Germline CDR1 SEHNR, CDR2 FQNEAQ (reference sequence). The CDR3 sequence is CASSLDGVDSGNTIYF. CDR3 coding DNA: TGTGCCAGCAGCTTAGATGGAGTAGACTCTGGAAACACCATATATTTT. The full variable domain, with the rest looked up from reference TRBV7-9 and TRBJ1-3, is DTGVSQNPRHKITKRGQNVTFRCDPISEHNRLYWYRQTLGQGPEFLTYFQNEAQLEKSRLLSDRFSAERPKGSFSTLEIQRTEQGDSAMYLCASSLDGVDSGNTIYFGEGSWLTVV.

This clone was recorded a few times. The V gene is TRBV27, the J gene TRBJ1-1; D call uncertain. The V gene's germline CDR1 is MNHEY and CDR2 SMNVEV (reference sequence). There are 15 residues in the CDR3. V was clipped by 6 bases and J by 1 base, with 15 bases between them. Here the CDR3 reads CASRPPFSGNTEAFF. The CDR3 DNA sequence: TGTGCCAGCAGGCCCCCCTTTTCCGGGAACACTGAAGCTTTCTTT.

The chain joins TRBV7-2 to TRBJ2-1; D not certain. Germline V gene data show CDR1 as SGHTA and CDR2 as FQGNSA. The CDR3 is made up of 11 amino acids. V lost 6 bases to trimming and J lost 4 bases, with 4 bases between them. The DNA of the CDR3 is TGTGCCAGCAGTCGATACAATGAGCAGTTCTTC. Its translation is CASSRYNEQFF.

The chain carries TRBV15 and TRBJ2-5, with D uncertain. The CDR3 is made up of 14 amino acids. Trimming left V 3 bases short and J 5 bases short, with 13 bases between. In germline, CDR1 is LNHNV, CDR2 YYDKDF (reference sequence). The DNA for the CDR3 is TGTGCCACCAGCAGGGCCCCGCGTCGGGAGACCCAGTACTTC. Its translation: CATSRAPRRETQYF.

V usage is TRBV11-2 and J usage is TRBJ2-1, with TRBD2 identical over 12 bases. The CDR3 consists of 16 residues. Germline V gene sequence: CDR1 SGHAT, CDR2 FQNNGV. V was pared by 6 bases and J by 6 bases, with 9 bases of the junction left unmatched. The DNA for the CDR3 is TGTGCCAGCAGTTTCTATTTGACTAGCGGGAGCAATGAGCAGTTCTTC. It yields the protein CASSFYLTSGSNEQFF.

V is TRBV27 and J is TRBJ2-7, with 10 positions matching TRBD2. The CDR3 length is 14 residues. V lost 6 bases to trimming and J lost 2 bases; unmatched junction nucleotides: 4. Germline CDR1 and CDR2: MNHEY and SMNVEV (reference sequence). CDR3 region: CASRVAGGPYEQYF. In nucleotides, the CDR3 is TGTGCCAGCAGAGTAGCGGGAGGCCCCTACGAGCAGTACTTC.

In this sample, this clone turned up a few times. The genes are TRBV6-2 or TRBV6-3 and TRBJ2-1; the D gene is possibly TRBD1 (5 bases). V was cut by 2 bases and J by 6 bases, with 14 bases left in between. This CDR3 contains 15 residues. CDR1 and CDR2 (germline): MNHEY, SVGEGT. CDR3 amino acids: CASSYAIDRFNEQFF. The CDR3 DNA reads as TGTGCCAGCAGTTACGCTATCGACAGATTCAATGAGCAGTTCTTC.

The genes are TRBV11-3 and TRBJ2-3; D is unclear. Per germline, CDR1 SGHNT and CDR2 YENEEA. This CDR3 is built from 15 residues. Trimming left V 5 bases short and J 0 bases short, with 12 bases between. CDR3 nucleotides: TGTGCCAGCAGCCAAGATGGATATAGCACAGATACGCAGTATTTT. Protein sequence: CASSQDGYSTDTQYF.

J is TRBJ1-2 and V is TRBV18; the D gene is possibly TRBD1 (5 bases). CDR1 is KGHSH, CDR2 LQKENI, per germline. This CDR3 contains 12 residues. V lost 4 bases and J lost 8, with 11 bases in between. CDR3 sequence: CASSRPGIGYTF. The CDR3 nucleotides are TGTGCCAGCTCACGCCCAGGGATCGGCTACACCTTC. Supplemented by reference TRBV18 and TRBJ1-2, the full variable domain reads NAGVMQNPRHLVRRRGQEARLRCSPMKGHSHVYWYRQLPEEGLKFMVYLQKENIIDESGMPKERFSAEFPKEGPSILRIQQVVRGDSAAYFCASSRPGIGYTFGSGTRLTVV.

The chain recombines TRBV3-1 (or the pseudogene TRBV3-2) with TRBJ2-4; D unclear. The CDR3 sequence is 14 residues long. V was shortened by 6 bases and J by 2 bases, with 11 bases between the two germline ends. Per germline, CDR1 LGHDT and CDR2 YNNKEL (reference sequence). CDR3 amino acids: CASSRDRTKNIQYF. DNA for the CDR3: TGTGCCAGCAGTCGAGACCGGACCAAAAACATTCAGTACTTC.

V is TRBV7-2 and J is TRBJ2-3, with 9 bases fitting TRBD1. This CDR3 is built from 15 residues. Looked up from germline, CDR1 is SGHTA and CDR2 is FQGNSA. The V gene end was trimmed by 5 bases and the J gene end by 5 bases; junction bases not matched to a gene: 8. The DNA for the CDR3 is TGTGCCAGCAGCCCCGGGACAGGGTACGGAGATACGCAGTATTTT. Encoded protein: CASSPGTGYGDTQYF.

The rearrangement links TRBV29-1 to TRBJ2-1; D might be TRBD2 (6 bases). V was clipped by 5 bases and J by 10 bases, with 15 bases between them. The germline CDR1 and CDR2 sequences are SQVTM and ANQGSEA. This CDR3 is 12 amino acids long. The DNA of the CDR3 is TGCAGCGTTCAAACGACTAGTAGCGAGCAGTTCTTC. Protein sequence: CSVQTTSSEQFF.